These 30 T cell receptor beta chains came from one sample sequenced in a study of neurological immune-mediated disorders. TCRdb analysed the 5' RACE reads with MiXCR anew, one entry per CDR3 protein. The sample yields 60,000 to 80,000 distinct CDR3 sequences, approximately 4.6% seen once. The specimen sequenced was PBMCs. These receptors originate from a woman aged 45-65 years with multiple sclerosis.

This clonotype has a count of ten or more. The V call is TRBV7-2, the J call TRBJ2-3; tentative D call: TRBD2 (6 bases). CDR1 SGHTA and CDR2 FQGNSA come from the germline V gene. This CDR3 has 14 amino acids. With 5 bases removed from V and 4 bases from J, the gap between germline ends came to 13 bases. The CDR3 is CASSPGTPPDTQYF. In DNA form, the CDR3 reads TGTGCCAGCAGCCCCGGGACTCCCCCAGATACGCAGTATTTT.

This clonotype was recorded many times. V is TRBV4-2 and J is TRBJ2-5; TRBD2 aligns across 8 bases. The germline V gene has CDR1 LGHNA and CDR2 YNFKEQ. V was pared by 0 bases and J by 5 bases, with 17 bases of the junction left unmatched. The CDR3 is made up of 19 amino acids. The CDR3: CASSQDYGNRGGLRETQYF. The CDR3 DNA follows: TGTGCCAGCAGCCAAGATTACGGGAACCGGGGGGGCTTAAGGGAGACCCAGTACTTC.

This clonotype was observed a few times. The chain couples TRBV7-8 to TRBJ2-3; D call uncertain. The CDR3 covers 17 residues. Trimming left V 5 bases short and J 3 bases short, with 21 bases between. Germline CDR1 SGHVS, CDR2 FQNEAQ. Written as DNA, the CDR3 is TGTGCCAGCAGCATACCAACAGCAGGCTTTAGGACAGATACGCAGTATTTT. Translated: CASSIPTAGFRTDTQYF.

This clonotype was recorded at least ten times. This chain connects TRBV6-6 to TRBJ1-4; tentative D call: TRBD1 (6 bases). The length of the CDR3 is 16 residues. V lost 5 bases to trimming and J lost 7 bases, with 20 bases between them. The germline gives CDR1 MNHNY, CDR2 SVGAGI (reference sequence). DNA of the CDR3: TGTGCCAGCAGTCCACCCTGGACAGAGAAGGTTGAAAAACTGTTTTTT. The encoded protein is CASSPPWTEKVEKLFF.

This clonotype was recorded many times. The CDR3 sequence is CASSLGLGMDTQYF. The CDR3 region has the DNA TGCGCCAGCAGCTTAGGTCTTGGGATGGATACGCAGTATTTT. The V and J genes are TRBV5-1 and TRBJ2-3; D is uncertain. The germline CDR1 and CDR2 sequences are SGHRS and YFSETQ. V was pared by 2 bases and J by 6 bases, with 13 bases between. This CDR3 has 14 amino acids. Filled out from reference TRBV5-1 and TRBJ2-3, the complete variable domain reads KAGVTQTPRYLIKTRGQQVTLSCSPISGHRSVSWYQQTPGQGLQFLFEYFSETQRNKGNFPGRFSGRQFSNSRSEMNVSTLELGDSALYLCASSLGLGMDTQYFGPGTRLTVL.

This clonotype came up many times. The junction and the germline gene differ at one end; a read error may be behind it. The chain has TRBV12-3 or TRBV12-4 and TRBJ1-5; 8 bases are a match to TRBD1. The CDR3 is 15 residues long. In DNA, the CDR3 is TGTGCCAGCAGCAGAAACCAGGGGGCCGATCAGCCCCAGAATTTT. Translation gives CASSRNQGADQPQNF.

Many counts were recorded for this clonotype. J is TRBJ2-1 and V is TRBV7-2; D not certain. Trimming cost V 1 base and J 2 bases, with 6 bases left between them. This CDR3 is 14 amino acids long. In germline, CDR1 is SGHTA, CDR2 FQGNSA. The CDR3 reads CASSLGQAYNEQFF. The CDR3 region has the DNA TGTGCCAGCAGCTTAGGACAAGCCTACAATGAGCAGTTCTTC. The full variable domain, completed using reference TRBV7-2 and TRBJ2-1, is GAGVSQSPSNKVTEKGKDVELRCDPISGHTALYWYRQSLGQGLEFLIYFQGNSAPDKSGLPSDRFSAERTGGSVSTLTIQRTQQEDSAVYLCASSLGQAYNEQFFGPGTRLTVL.

This clonotype was seen many times. The V gene is TRBV20-1, the J gene TRBJ2-7; D might be TRBD1 (6 bases). CDR1 is DFQATT and CDR2 is SNEGSKA in the germline V gene (reference sequence). The CDR3 has 11 amino acids. Trimming removed 4 bases from V and 3 bases from J, with 7 bases in between. The CDR3 loop is CSAKDSYEQYF. CDR3 DNA: TGCAGTGCTAAGGACAGCTACGAGCAGTACTTC.

This clonotype occurred many times. The genes are TRBV5-1 and TRBJ2-7; D ambiguous. V was trimmed by 2 bases and J by 9 bases, leaving 15 bases between them. The CDR3 is 13 residues long. Germline V gene sequence: CDR1 SGHRS, CDR2 YFSETQ. CDR3 DNA: TGCGCCAGCAGCTTCGACTCGGGTACGGTGCAGTACGTC. It translates to CASSFDSGTVQYV.

The sample holds many counts of this clonotype. The gene calls are TRBV7-8 and TRBJ1-3, with D unresolved. Per germline, CDR1 SGHVS and CDR2 FQNEAQ. The ends were cut back, 6 bases at V and 2 bases at J, with 14 bases in the middle. This CDR3 has 15 amino acids. CDR3 residues: CASSPQRAAGNTIYF. The CDR3 DNA reads TGTGCCAGCAGTCCCCAACGGGCTGCTGGAAACACCATATATTTT.

DNA of the CDR3: TGTGCCAGCAGCTTTTCCACGAACACTGAAGCTTTCTTT. Translation: CASSFSTNTEAFF. The rearrangement joins TRBV7-3 to TRBJ1-1; no firm D call. Per the germline V gene, CDR1 is SGHTA and CDR2 is FQGTGA. The V end was cut by 3 bases, the J end by 1 base, with 6 bases between. CDR3 size: 13 residues.

V usage is TRBV12-3 or TRBV12-4 and J usage is TRBJ1-5; D perhaps matches TRBD1 (5 bases). V was trimmed by 5 bases and J by 7 bases, leaving 21 bases between them. The CDR3 loop spans 16 amino acids. CDR3 in DNA: TGTGCCAGCAGTCGGGACGGGGTTTTGTCGAACCAGCCCCAGCATTTT. Its protein is CASSRDGVLSNQPQHF.

This chain links TRBV4-3 with TRBJ1-2; D is perhaps TRBD1 (6 bases). Germline V gene sequence: CDR1 LGHNA, CDR2 YSLEER. The V end lost 1 base, the J end lost 4 bases, and 13 bases lay between the germline ends. The CDR3 contains 15 residues. The DNA for the CDR3 is TGCGCCAGCAGCCAAGGTCCAGGGGAAGGCTATGGCTACACCTTC. It translates to CASSQGPGEGYGYTF.

This clonotype turned up a few times. The chain links TRBV25-1 to TRBJ1-2; 7 bases are a match to TRBD1. The CDR3 consists of 13 residues. Unmatched junction bases numbered 5, after V lost 0 bases and J lost 10 bases. CDR1 MGHDK and CDR2 SYGVNS come from the germline V gene. The CDR3 is CASSEYTQGDYTF. Written as DNA, the CDR3 is TGTGCCAGCAGTGAATATACCCAGGGGGACTACACCTTC.

This clonotype was seen a handful of times. The chain is built from TRBV28 and TRBJ1-1, with 7 positions matching TRBD1. Germline CDR1 MDHEN, CDR2 SYDVKM. There are 13 residues in the CDR3. J lost 7 bases, V lost 4 bases, and 6 bases had no gene match. CDR3 nucleotides: TGTGCCAGCAGTTACGCCGGGACAGATGAAGCTTTCTTT. It translates to CASSYAGTDEAFF.

This clonotype appeared many times. The V call is TRBV7-2, the J call TRBJ2-7, with D unclear. The germline V gene encodes CDR1 SGHTA and CDR2 FQGNSA. The CDR3 runs to 16 residues. V lost 5 bases and J lost 2, with 19 bases in between. CDR3 DNA sequence: TGTGCCAGCAGCCTCATGTCCACATCTGGAGCCTACGAGCAGTACTTC. It translates to CASSLMSTSGAYEQYF. The variable domain in full, with the rest retrieved from reference TRBV7-2 and TRBJ2-7, is GAGVSQSPSNKVTEKGKDVELRCDPISGHTALYWYRQSLGQGLEFLIYFQGNSAPDKSGLPSDRFSAERTGGSVSTLTIQRTQQEDSAVYLCASSLMSTSGAYEQYFGPGTRLTVT.

In this sample, this clonotype turned up many times. The chain couples TRBV5-1 to TRBJ1-5; weak D call: TRBD1 (5 bases). CDR1 SGHRS and CDR2 YFSETQ come from the germline V gene. The CDR3 is 14 amino acids. V was pared by 0 bases and J by 6 bases, with 10 bases between. CDR3 residues: CASSLDGGSQPQHF. CDR3 nucleotide sequence: TGCGCCAGCAGCTTGGATGGGGGTAGTCAGCCCCAGCATTTT.

This clonotype has at least ten counts. This chain joins TRBV12-5 and TRBJ2-1; 8 bases align to TRBD1. This CDR3 region has 14 residues. Germline assignment: CDR1 LGHNT and CDR2 FRNRAP. The J segment lost 2 bases and the V segment lost 8 bases, leaving 5 bases of the junction unmatched. The CDR3 sequence is CASRQGNTYNEQFF. CDR3 in DNA: TGTGCTAGTAGACAGGGGAACACCTACAATGAGCAGTTCTTC.

This clonotype has a count of ten or more. The chain combines TRBV10-3 with TRBJ1-5; D not certain. The CDR3 length is 14 residues. Germline values: CDR1 ENHRY, CDR2 SYGVKD. Trimming removed 0 bases from V and 6 bases from J, with 9 bases in between. The CDR3 nucleotides read TGTGCCATCAGTGAGTCTGGTGGGCCTCAGCCCCAGCATTTT. Translation: CAISESGGPQPQHF.

This clonotype was recorded many times. This chain links TRBV11-2 with TRBJ2-2; maybe TRBD1 (6 bases). The CDR3 is 15 amino acids. Trimming shortened V by 5 bases and J by 1 base, and 11 bases separated the two germline ends. Germline V gives CDR1 SGHAT, CDR2 FQNNGV. In nucleotides, the CDR3 is TGTGCCAGCAGCCCCGACAGGCAGAACACCGGGGAGCTGTTTTTT. Its protein is CASSPDRQNTGELFF.

In this sample, this clonotype turned up a few times. V gene TRBV28 combines with J gene TRBJ1-1; 8 bases align to TRBD1. V dropped 3 bases and J dropped 3; count of bases not matched to a gene: 6. This CDR3 region has 15 residues. CDR1 and CDR2 from the germline V gene are MDHEN and SYDVKM. The CDR3 coding sequence is TGTGCCAGCAGTTTTCTCGGGACAGGAGACACTGAAGCTTTCTTT. Its translation is CASSFLGTGDTEAFF. Full variable domain (rest looked up from reference TRBV28 and TRBJ1-1): DVKVTQSSRYLVKRTGEKVFLECVQDMDHENMFWYRQDPGLGLRLIYFSYDVKMKEKGDIPEGYSVSREKKERFSLILESASTNQTSMYLCASSFLGTGDTEAFFGQGTRLTVV.

Many counts were recorded for this clonotype. The chain uses TRBV20-1 and TRBJ2-5; either TRBD1 or TRBD2 may supply D (6 bases each). The ends were cut back, 6 bases at V and 4 bases at J, with 21 bases in the middle. Germline CDR1 and CDR2: DFQATT and SNEGSKA (reference sequence). There are 15 residues in the CDR3. CDR3 amino acids: CSATNWGAYGETQYF. DNA for the CDR3: TGCAGTGCAACAAACTGGGGGGCCTACGGAGAGACCCAGTACTTC.

The table lists this clonotype with many counts. The gene calls are TRBV6-5 and TRBJ1-5; D is unclear. The CDR3 length is 13 residues. With 5 bases removed from V and 6 bases from J, the gap between germline ends came to 11 bases. Germline CDR1 is MNHEY and CDR2 is SVGAGI. The CDR3 reads CASSPNWGQPQHF. The DNA of the CDR3 is TGTGCCAGCAGTCCTAACTGGGGTCAGCCCCAGCATTTT.

In this sample, this clonotype turned up a few times. V gene TRBV11-1 combines with J gene TRBJ2-3, with 10 bases lining up with TRBD1. The J segment lost 2 bases and the V segment lost 1 base, leaving 6 bases of the junction unmatched. The germline gives CDR1 SGHAT, CDR2 FQDESV (reference sequence). The CDR3 has 17 residues. The CDR3 region has the DNA TGTGCCAGCAGCTTAGAGGGACAGGGGAGGGACACAGATACGCAGTATTTT. Translation: CASSLEGQGRDTDTQYF. Combining the CDR3 with reference TRBV11-1 and TRBJ2-3 gives the whole variable domain EAEVAQSPRYKITEKSQAVAFWCDPISGHATLYWYRQILGQGPELLVQFQDESVVDDSQLPKDRFSAERLKGVDSTLKIQPAELGDSAMYLCASSLEGQGRDTDTQYFGPGTRLTVL.

For this clonotype: This sequence may be a read error, since a much larger clone differs from it by one base. The chain carries TRBV7-2 and TRBJ2-7; possibly TRBD2 for D (7 bases). Germline CDR1 reads SGHTA; CDR2 reads FQGNSA. Trimming stripped 5 bases from V and 3 bases from J, with 14 bases between. The CDR3 totals 14 residues. The CDR3 is CASSLSGTYYEQYF. CDR3 nucleotide sequence: TGTGCCAGCAGCCTAAGCGGGACATACTACGAGCAGTACTTC.

This clonotype was seen ten or more times. The chain links TRBV6-5 to TRBJ2-5; the D is unclear. This CDR3 is 11 amino acids long. The V gene lost 0 bases and the J gene lost 4 bases, with 0 bases spanning the gap. CDR1 is MNHEY, CDR2 SVGAGI, per germline. CDR3 protein: CASSYSETQYF. In nucleotides, the CDR3 is TGTGCCAGCAGTTACTCAGAGACCCAGTACTTC.

The rearrangement joins TRBV2 to TRBJ2-3; possible D gene TRBD1, 6 bases. CDR1 SNHLY and CDR2 FYNNEI come from the germline V gene. Trimming shortened V by 8 bases and J by 1 base, and 16 bases separated the two germline ends. The CDR3 is 15 residues long. CDR3 loop: CASLRQVTGTDTQYF. The CDR3 bases are TGTGCCAGCCTGAGACAGGTTACGGGCACAGATACGCAGTATTTT.

This clonotype showed up many times. The genes are TRBV28 and TRBJ1-2, with 8 bases lining up with TRBD1. J was trimmed by 7 bases and V by 2 bases; bases with no gene match: 12. Germline CDR1 and CDR2: MDHEN and SYDVKM. The CDR3 spans 16 residues. Here the CDR3 reads CASSLISGQGARGYTF. As DNA, the CDR3 is TGTGCCAGCAGTTTAATTTCGGGGCAGGGGGCGCGTGGCTACACCTTC.

This clonotype showed up many times. The chain uses TRBV12-3 or TRBV12-4 and TRBJ2-5; a possible D gene is TRBD2 (7 bases). CDR3 length: 14 amino acids. Deletions cut 6 bases from V and 5 bases from J, with 16 bases between. Here the CDR3 DNA reads TGTGCCAGCAGGTTTGGGGGGGCAGGGGAGACCCAGTACTTC. This encodes CASRFGGAGETQYF.

This chain connects TRBV5-5 to TRBJ2-1; maybe TRBD1 (6 bases). The V and J ends lost 4 bases and 6 bases respectively, with 11 bases between them. The germline CDR1 and CDR2 sequences are SGHKS and YYEKEE (reference sequence). The CDR3 is 13 residues long. In nucleotides, the CDR3 is TGTGCCAGCAGCGTAGGGACAATCAATGAGCAGTTCTTC. Encoded protein: CASSVGTINEQFF.